The 26 T cell receptor beta chains listed next were all sequenced from one sample in a study of T cell responses to AZD1222 COVID-19 vaccine. Sequencing used immunoSEQ multiplex PCR; TCRdb keeps in-frame clones, though not all of them. This table holds 150,000 to 200,000 clones, about 90% found once. Material: peripheral blood, obtained 28 days after the second AZD1222 dose. These receptors originate from an adult who received the AZD1222 COVID-19 vaccine.

This chain links TRBV2 with TRBJ1-6, with D unresolved. V lost 5 bases to trimming and J lost 9 bases, with 14 bases between them. The CDR3 spans 14 residues. Germline V gives CDR1 SNHLY, CDR2 FYNNEI. The CDR3 DNA is TGTGCCAGCAGTTTGTCCAAGGAGGGTTCACCCCTCCACTTT. This sequence encodes CASSLSKEGSPLHF. Full variable domain (outside the CDR3, taken from reference TRBV2 and TRBJ1-6): EPEVTQTPSHQVTQMGQEVILRCVPISNHLYFYWYRQILGQKVEFLVSFYNNEISEKSEIFDDQFSVERPDGSNFTLKIRSTKLEDSAMYFCASSLSKEGSPLHFGNGTRLTVT.

V gene TRBV7-2 combines with J gene TRBJ2-2, with 8 bases identical to TRBD1. The CDR3 contains 15 residues. The germline gives CDR1 SGHTA, CDR2 FQGNSA. Trimming took 7 bases from V and 4 from J; bases not matched to a gene: 8. The CDR3 spells CASKPRTGLTGELFF. CDR3 sequence (DNA): TGTGCCAGCAAACCCCGGACAGGGCTCACCGGGGAGCTGTTTTTT.

The CDR3 region is CASSPGGSGGHRGNEQFF. In DNA, the CDR3 is TGTGCCAGCAGCCCAGGAGGTAGCGGGGGCCACCGGGGCAATGAGCAGTTCTTC. The rearrangement links TRBV9 to TRBJ2-1; 9 bases match TRBD2. V was pared by 4 bases and J by 6 bases, with 17 bases of the junction left unmatched. This CDR3 region has 18 residues. CDR1 is SGDLS and CDR2 is YYNGEE in the germline V gene.

The chain recombines TRBV29-1 with TRBJ2-7, with 7 bases matching TRBD1. With 7 bases clipped from V and 0 bases from J, the junction kept 6 bases outside the gene matches. The CDR3 has 13 amino acids. Germline V gene lookup returns CDR1 SQVTM and CDR2 ANQGSEA. The CDR3 DNA reads as TGCAGCGGATCGGACAGGAGCTCCTACGAGCAGTACTTC. Translating gives CSGSDRSSYEQYF.

The chain uses TRBV7-2 and TRBJ1-4, with 9 bases matching TRBD1. Germline CDR1 and CDR2: SGHTA and FQGNSA. The CDR3 runs 15 residues. J lost 8 bases, V lost 5 bases, and 9 bases had no gene match. In DNA form, the CDR3 reads TGTGCCAGCAGCACTAGTGGGACAGGGAACGAAAAACTGTTTTTT. Protein sequence: CASSTSGTGNEKLFF. Using reference TRBV7-2 and TRBJ1-4 for the parts outside the CDR3, the full variable domain is GAGVSQSPSNKVTEKGKDVELRCDPISGHTALYWYRQSLGQGLEFLIYFQGNSAPDKSGLPSDRFSAERTGGSVSTLTIQRTQQEDSAVYLCASSTSGTGNEKLFFGSGTQLSVL.

This clone was counted a few times. The J gene is TRBJ1-5, the V gene TRBV6-2 or TRBV6-3; 7 bases align to TRBD1. This CDR3 has 16 residues. Germline loops: CDR1 MNHEY, CDR2 SVGEGT. Germline trimming cut 5 bases from V and 3 bases from J; bases unmatched to any gene: 10. The chain's CDR3 is CASSLGRDRDNQPQHF. The CDR3 DNA is TGTGCCAGCAGTCTCGGCCGTGACAGGGACAATCAGCCCCAGCATTTT.

This chain links TRBV6-6 with TRBJ1-4, with a weak D call TRBD1 (5 bases). Germline V lookup: CDR1 MNHNY, CDR2 SVGAGI (reference sequence). CDR3 size: 14 residues. V lost 6 bases, J lost 10 bases, and 18 bases lay in between. The CDR3 protein is CASRHRDSSGKLFF. DNA for the CDR3: TGTGCCAGCAGACACCGGGACTCTTCCGGAAAACTGTTTTTT.

This clone was recorded only once. The rearrangement joins TRBV19 to TRBJ1-4; D is unclear. The CDR3 loop spans 14 amino acids. Germline V gives CDR1 LNHDA, CDR2 SQIVND (reference sequence). Deletions cut 7 bases from V and 0 bases from J, with 9 bases between. CDR3 sequence: CASKGYATNEKLFF. The CDR3 nucleotides read TGTGCCAGTAAAGGGTATGCAACTAATGAAAAACTGTTTTTT.

The chain recombines TRBV9 with TRBJ2-7; a weak D match, TRBD2 (7 bases). Germline CDR1 reads SGDLS; CDR2 reads YYNGEE. The CDR3 runs 13 residues. With 1 base removed from V and 3 bases from J, the gap between germline ends came to 8 bases. CDR3 protein: CASSVRGGYEQYF. CDR3 DNA: TGTGCCAGCAGCGTAAGGGGGGGCTACGAGCAGTACTTC.

This clone came up a few times. The chain recombines TRBV29-1 with TRBJ2-1; possible D gene TRBD1, 6 bases. CDR1 is SQVTM and CDR2 is ANQGSEA in the germline V gene. V was trimmed by 3 bases and J by 9 bases, leaving 18 bases between them. The CDR3 runs to 14 residues. Here the CDR3 DNA reads TGCAGCGTTGAGCGACAGGCTGGATTGAGTGAGCAGTTCTTC. It translates to CSVERQAGLSEQFF.

This rearrangement joins TRBV7-8 to TRBJ2-5; D unclear. V was shortened by 1 base and J by 1 base, with 4 bases between the two germline ends. Germline CDR1 and CDR2: SGHVS and FQNEAQ. This CDR3 has 13 amino acids. The CDR3 reads CASSLVGQETQYF. CDR3 DNA sequence: TGTGCCAGCAGCTTAGTGGGCCAAGAGACCCAGTACTTC.

The genes are TRBV7-9 and TRBJ2-7; TRBD2 aligns across 8 bases. From germline, CDR1 is SEHNR and CDR2 FQNEAQ (reference sequence). Unmatched junction bases numbered 5, after V lost 5 bases and J lost 2 bases. The length of the CDR3 is 14 residues. The CDR3 DNA reads as TGTGCCAGCAGCCCAACGGGGGGGGCCTACGAGCAGTACTTC. It yields the protein CASSPTGGAYEQYF.

The V call is TRBV20-1, the J call TRBJ1-1, with D unclear. CDR1 DFQATT and CDR2 SNEGSKA come from the germline V gene (reference sequence). With 4 bases removed from V and 11 bases from J, the gap between germline ends came to 11 bases. The CDR3 loop spans 10 amino acids. The CDR3 sequence is CSATRQRAFF. CDR3 nucleotides: TGCAGTGCTACGAGGCAACGGGCTTTCTTT.

CDR3 region: CASSLVGTPNTGELFF. The CDR3 DNA reads TGCGCCAGCAGCTTAGTAGGGACCCCGAACACCGGGGAGCTGTTTTTT. The chain employs TRBV5-1 and TRBJ2-2; D is possibly TRBD1 or TRBD2 (5 bases each). Per germline, CDR1 SGHRS and CDR2 YFSETQ. This CDR3 comprises 16 residues. V was pared by 2 bases and J by 0 bases, with 11 bases between.

The chain couples TRBV28 to TRBJ1-5; TRBD1 is a possible D gene (5 bases). V was shortened by 3 bases and J by 6 bases, with 12 bases between the two germline ends. The CDR3 consists of 14 residues. CDR1 is MDHEN, CDR2 SYDVKM, per germline. CDR3 sequence (DNA): TGTGCCAGCAGTTTTAACGGGGCTGCTCAGCCCCAGCATTTT. Its translation is CASSFNGAAQPQHF. Full variable domain (outside the CDR3, taken from reference TRBV28 and TRBJ1-5): DVKVTQSSRYLVKRTGEKVFLECVQDMDHENMFWYRQDPGLGLRLIYFSYDVKMKEKGDIPEGYSVSREKKERFSLILESASTNQTSMYLCASSFNGAAQPQHFGDGTRLSIL.

CDR3 sequence (DNA): TGCAGTGCTAGTAAAAGATTGAACACTGAAGCTTTCTTT. Translated, it gives CSASKRLNTEAFF. The genes are TRBV20-1 and TRBJ1-1; D is unclear. The V end was cut by 3 bases, the J end by 0 bases, with 8 bases between. Germline values: CDR1 DFQATT, CDR2 SNEGSKA (reference sequence). The CDR3 is 13 amino acids.

The chain couples TRBV11-2 to TRBJ2-2; 7 bases map to TRBD2. V lost 5 bases, J lost 4 bases, and 10 bases stayed unmatched. Germline-derived CDR1 and CDR2 are SGHAT and FQNNGV. This CDR3 is built from 16 residues. CDR3 bases: TGTGCCAGCAGCGCCCAAGGGAGCGGGGCCACCGGGGAGCTGTTTTTT. As protein: CASSAQGSGATGELFF.

CDR3 region: CASSVAYEPLGDEQYF. The CDR3 DNA follows: TGTGCCAGCAGCGTAGCTTACGAGCCACTGGGAGACGAGCAGTACTTC. The rearrangement links TRBV9 to TRBJ2-7; a weak D match, TRBD2 (5 bases). Germline CDR1 and CDR2: SGDLS and YYNGEE. The CDR3 has 16 amino acids. Trimming removed 0 bases at V and 5 bases at J, with 18 bases between.

In DNA, the CDR3 is TGTGCCAGCAGCTTAAGACAGGGGGCAGCGGAGACCCAGTACTTC. Amino acid sequence: CASSLRQGAAETQYF. The chain couples TRBV5-4 to TRBJ2-5, with TRBD1 matching over 10 bases. CDR3 length equals 15 residues. Germline-derived CDR1 and CDR2 are SGHNT and YYREEE (reference sequence). Germline trimming cut 2 bases from V and 5 bases from J; bases unmatched to any gene: 6.

The rearrangement links TRBV19 to TRBJ1-1, with 9 bases aligning to TRBD1. The V and J ends lost 5 bases and 5 bases, in that order; junction bases with no gene match: 3. CDR3 length: 13 amino acids. The germline V gene has CDR1 LNHDA and CDR2 SQIVND (reference sequence). The CDR3 sequence: CASSRTGATEAFF. The CDR3 nucleotides are TGTGCCAGTAGTCGGACAGGGGCTACTGAAGCTTTCTTT.

The rearrangement uses TRBV7-9 and TRBJ1-2, with no clear D. Per the germline V gene, CDR1 is SEHNR and CDR2 is FQNEAQ (reference sequence). V was shortened by 5 bases and J by 6 bases, with 13 bases between the two germline ends. The CDR3 totals 13 residues. The CDR3 protein is CASSGERLNGYTF. In DNA form, the CDR3 reads TGTGCCAGCAGCGGAGAACGTCTGAATGGCTACACCTTC.

V and J are TRBV6-5 and TRBJ1-4; D uncertain. Deletions cut 8 bases from V and 8 bases from J, with 12 bases between. Germline CDR1 is MNHEY and CDR2 is SVGAGI. The CDR3 consists of 12 residues. The CDR3 DNA follows: TGTGCCAGCTCAAATCTTCAAGAAAAACTGTTTTTT. Translating it yields CASSNLQEKLFF.

The chain links TRBV7-6 to TRBJ2-3; TRBD1 matches at 9 bases. In germline, CDR1 is SGHVS, CDR2 FNYEAQ. With 4 bases clipped from V and 4 bases from J, the junction kept 12 bases outside the gene matches. The CDR3 contains 17 residues. In DNA form, the CDR3 reads TGTGCCAGCAGCTCGGCCCAGACAGGGGGACCGTCAGATACGCAGTATTTT. It yields the protein CASSSAQTGGPSDTQYF.

The rearrangement links TRBV3-1 (or the pseudogene TRBV3-2) to TRBJ2-7; possible D gene TRBD2, 6 bases. This CDR3 region has 13 residues. V dropped 1 base and J dropped 6 bases, with 10 bases sitting between them. CDR1 LGHDT and CDR2 YNNKEL come from the germline V gene (reference sequence). CDR3 amino acids: CASSQGVGGEQYF. Written as DNA, the CDR3 is TGTGCCAGCAGCCAAGGGGTCGGGGGCGAGCAGTACTTC.

The V and J genes are TRBV19 and TRBJ1-2; unclear D gene. The CDR3 runs 14 residues. Trimming took 4 bases from V and 0 from J, leaving 9 bases between them. Germline CDR1 LNHDA, CDR2 SQIVND (reference sequence). The CDR3 is CASSSSAPNYGYTF. Here the CDR3 DNA reads TGTGCCAGTAGTAGTTCGGCCCCTAACTATGGCTACACCTTC.

CDR3 region: CASSELAYPNSPLHF. CDR3 sequence (DNA): TGTGCCAGCAGTGAATTGGCCTACCCTAATTCACCCCTCCACTTT. This chain links TRBV2 with TRBJ1-6; D gene uncertain. The germline V and J ends were trimmed by 2 bases and 6 bases, with 11 bases remaining between them. Germline V gives CDR1 SNHLY, CDR2 FYNNEI. The CDR3 has 15 amino acids.